Below are 2 T cell receptor beta chains sequenced from a single sample in a study of spatial heterogeneity in lung cancer. TCRdb independently ran MiXCR on the 5' RACE reads; one entry per CDR3 protein. Counted here are some 1,200 distinct CDR3 sequences, 27% occurring once; the ten biggest clones make up 25% to 35%. Time point meaning: blood at routine non-recurrence follow-up after resection. The material was PBMCs, obtained at follow-up. The receptors originated from a male donor with early-stage non-small cell lung cancer.

This chain connects TRBV7-2 to TRBJ2-2, with 14 positions matching TRBD2. The CDR3 loop spans 16 amino acids. The J segment lost 4 bases and the V segment lost 4 bases, leaving 2 bases of the junction unmatched. Looked up from germline, CDR1 is SGHTA and CDR2 is FQGNSA. The CDR3 DNA is TGTGCCAGCAGCTCCGGACTAGCGGGAGGCACCGGGGAGCTGTTTTTT. Translation: CASSSGLAGGTGELFF. The complete variable domain, with remaining parts taken from reference TRBV7-2 and TRBJ2-2, reads GAGVSQSPSNKVTEKGKDVELRCDPISGHTALYWYRQSLGQGLEFLIYFQGNSAPDKSGLPSDRFSAERTGGSVSTLTIQRTQQEDSAVYLCASSSGLAGGTGELFFGEGSRLTVL.

This clonotype is medium-sized by share. This chain uses TRBV4-2 with TRBJ2-1; D possibly corresponds to TRBD1 (6 bases). Trimming removed 0 bases from V and 2 bases from J, with 14 bases in between. The germline CDR1 and CDR2 sequences are LGHNA and YNFKEQ. This CDR3 spans 17 amino acids. For the CDR3, the DNA is TGTGCCAGCAGCCAAGAGGATCCGGCAGGGGCCTACAATGAGCAGTTCTTC. Its translation: CASSQEDPAGAYNEQFF.